This T cell receptor beta chain was identified during a study of T cell responses to AZD1222 COVID-19 vaccine. V shed 1 base and J 6 bases; nucleotides not matched to a gene: 11. The germline V gene encodes CDR1 SGHVS and CDR2 FNYEAQ. This CDR3 is 17 amino acids long. The table came from immunoSEQ multiplex PCR; TCRdb's copy has only in-frame clones and leaves some out. The sample lists about 100,000 clones; approximately 91% were seen once. V usage is TRBV7-6 and J usage is TRBJ2-1, with 8 bases lining up with TRBD2. Sequencing used peripheral blood, obtained on day 0 of AZD1222 vaccination. This TCR came from an adult in good health. Written as DNA, the CDR3 is TGTGCCAGCAGCTTAGTCTGGGGGACTAGTCGGGGCAATGAGCAGTTCTTC. Protein sequence: CASSLVWGTSRGNEQFF.